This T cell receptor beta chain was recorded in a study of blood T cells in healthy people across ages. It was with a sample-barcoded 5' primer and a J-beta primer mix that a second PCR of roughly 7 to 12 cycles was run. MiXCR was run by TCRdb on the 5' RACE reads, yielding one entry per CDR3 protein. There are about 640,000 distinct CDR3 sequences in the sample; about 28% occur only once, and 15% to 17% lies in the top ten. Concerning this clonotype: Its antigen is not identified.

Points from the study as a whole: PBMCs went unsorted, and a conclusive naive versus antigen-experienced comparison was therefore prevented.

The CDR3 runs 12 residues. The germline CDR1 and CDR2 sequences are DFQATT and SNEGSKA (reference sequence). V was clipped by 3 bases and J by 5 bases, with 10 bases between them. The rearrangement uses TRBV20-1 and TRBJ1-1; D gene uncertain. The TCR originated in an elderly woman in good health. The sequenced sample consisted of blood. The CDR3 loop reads CSARRLRTEAFF. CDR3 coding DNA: TGCAGTGCTAGGAGGCTCCGGACTGAAGCTTTCTTT.